Presented here are 23 T cell receptor beta chains from one specimen sequenced in a study of blood T cell repertoires in COVID-19. Clones were sequenced by immunoSEQ multiplex PCR, and TCRdb holds only the in-frame ones, with some missing. Counted here are about 190,000 clones, less than 90% occurring once; the ten biggest clones make up around 6.5%. Sequences were obtained from peripheral blood. The receptor source for this set is a woman in her thirties or forties with acute or convalescent COVID-19.

The rearrangement uses TRBV6-5 and TRBJ1-1; possibly TRBD1 for D (6 bases). Germline V gene lookup returns CDR1 MNHEY and CDR2 SVGAGI. V gave up 6 bases and J gave up 7 bases, with 12 bases separating them. This CDR3 spans 12 amino acids. CDR3 residues: CASSRGQLEAFF. CDR3 DNA sequence: TGTGCCAGCAGCCGGGGACAACTTGAAGCTTTCTTT.

This sequence joins TRBV5-1 and TRBJ2-1; 8 bases map to TRBD1. The CDR3 runs 14 residues. V trimming: 4 bases; J trimming: 8 bases; junction bases outside the gene matches: 8. Per the germline V gene, CDR1 is SGHRS and CDR2 is YFSETQ. In nucleotides, the CDR3 is TGCGCCAGCAGCATGGGACAGGCTGGCGATGAGCAGTTCTTC. It codes for CASSMGQAGDEQFF.

The CDR3 loop is CSVEDPYIGALRENTEAFF. In DNA form, the CDR3 reads TGCAGCGTTGAAGATCCCTATATAGGGGCCCTCAGGGAGAACACTGAAGCTTTCTTT. The chain couples TRBV29-1 to TRBJ1-1; possible D gene TRBD1, 5 bases. The germline CDR1 and CDR2 sequences are SQVTM and ANQGSEA. The CDR3 totals 19 residues. Trimming left V 0 bases short and J 1 base short, with 24 bases between.

The V call is TRBV10-1, the J call TRBJ2-7; D might be TRBD2 (6 bases). Germline loops: CDR1 WNHNN, CDR2 SYGVQD (reference sequence). The V end lost 3 bases, the J end lost 2 bases, and 14 bases lay between the germline ends. This CDR3 has 15 residues. This chain's CDR3 is CASSEEGLTAYEQYF. For the CDR3, the DNA is TGCGCCAGCAGTGAAGAGGGACTCACCGCCTACGAGCAGTACTTC.

V gene TRBV6-5 combines with J gene TRBJ1-6, with 7 bases lining up with TRBD1. V shed 6 bases and J 8 bases; nucleotides not matched to a gene: 10. CDR3 length: 15 amino acids. Germline lookup yields CDR1 MNHEY and CDR2 SVGAGI. CDR3 sequence: CASRISRDRDSPLHF. CDR3 coding DNA: TGTGCCAGCAGGATAAGCCGGGACAGAGATTCACCCCTCCACTTT.

This chain links TRBV6-6 with TRBJ2-7; TRBD1 aligns across 10 bases. V trimming: 4 bases; J trimming: 6 bases; junction bases outside the gene matches: 6. The CDR3 has 14 amino acids. In germline, CDR1 is MNHNY, CDR2 SVGAGI (reference sequence). CDR3 in DNA: TGTGCCAGCAGTTCCGGGACAGGGGTAAGCGAGCAGTACTTC. This gives the protein CASSSGTGVSEQYF.

This chain joins TRBV5-1 and TRBJ2-5, with 9 bases that match TRBD1. Germline V CDR1 and CDR2: SGHRS, YFSETQ. This CDR3 spans 15 amino acids. Trimming took 4 bases from V and 5 from J; bases not matched to a gene: 9. The CDR3 spells CASSIGTGRKETQYF. CDR3 coding DNA: TGCGCCAGCAGCATCGGGACAGGGAGGAAGGAGACCCAGTACTTC.

The chain uses TRBV29-1 and TRBJ1-1; 7 bases match TRBD1. CDR1 and CDR2 from the germline V gene are SQVTM and ANQGSEA. The CDR3 is 14 residues long. With 2 bases clipped from V and 6 bases from J, the junction kept 9 bases outside the gene matches. In nucleotides, the CDR3 is TGCAGCGTTGAATTTGGGGGGACAGCGTCTGAAGCTTTCTTT. Translated: CSVEFGGTASEAFF.

CDR3 DNA sequence: TGTGCCAGCAGCCCCGGGACTAGCGGGGCCTGGGCCCAGTACTTC. This gives the protein CASSPGTSGAWAQYF. The chain couples TRBV3-1 (or the pseudogene TRBV3-2) to TRBJ2-5; 13 bases are a match to TRBD2. The CDR3 is 15 residues long. J was trimmed by 9 bases and V by 4 bases; bases with no gene match: 8. Germline V gene sequence: CDR1 LGHDT, CDR2 YNNKEL (reference sequence).

The V gene is TRBV3-1 (or the pseudogene TRBV3-2), the J gene TRBJ2-1; D perhaps matches TRBD2 (5 bases). Germline values: CDR1 LGHDT, CDR2 YNNKEL (reference sequence). CDR3 size: 18 residues. Trimming shortened V by 1 base and J by 0 bases, and 16 bases separated the two germline ends. CDR3 region: CASSQVAGARSSYNEQFF. The CDR3 nucleotides read TGTGCCAGCAGCCAAGTGGCGGGTGCCCGGAGCTCCTACAATGAGCAGTTCTTC.

About this clone: The same CDR3 arises from other DNA sequences in this sample as well. The chain combines TRBV5-1 with TRBJ2-4; D is uncertain. From germline, CDR1 is SGHRS and CDR2 YFSETQ. Between the trimmed V and J ends, which lost 0 bases and 0 bases, there was a span of 7 bases. This CDR3 has 15 residues. For the CDR3, the DNA is TGCGCCAGCAGCTTGGTTTCCGGAGCCAAAAACATTCAGTACTTC. Translation: CASSLVSGAKNIQYF.

This clone was seen more than once but under ten times. The chain has TRBV7-9 and TRBJ1-5, with D perhaps matching TRBD1 (5 bases). Germline CDR1 reads SEHNR; CDR2 reads FQNEAQ (reference sequence). Trimming stripped 0 bases from V and 6 bases from J, with 15 bases between. This CDR3 has 16 residues. The CDR3 region is CASSLAGAGGSQPQHF. CDR3 in DNA: TGTGCCAGCAGCTTAGCAGGGGCCGGGGGGAGTCAGCCCCAGCATTTT.

The V gene is TRBV30, the J gene TRBJ1-2; TRBD1 agrees at 7 bases. This CDR3 spans 14 amino acids. The V gene's germline CDR1 is GTSNPN and CDR2 SVGIG (reference sequence). Germline trimming cut 0 bases from V and 4 bases from J; bases unmatched to any gene: 5. DNA of the CDR3: TGTGCCTGGAGTGTGATGGGACAGATCTATGGCTACACCTTC. It is translated as CAWSVMGQIYGYTF.

CDR3 region: CASSRLAGANTGELFF. The CDR3, as DNA: TGTGCCAGCAGCAGACTCGCGGGGGCGAACACCGGGGAGCTGTTTTTT. The V gene is TRBV7-2, the J gene TRBJ2-2, with TRBD2 matching over 7 bases. V shed 5 bases and J 0 bases; nucleotides not matched to a gene: 6. The germline V gene has CDR1 SGHTA and CDR2 FQGNSA. There are 16 residues in the CDR3.

This clone is a singleton in its sample. This chain links TRBV9 with TRBJ1-6; TRBD1 matches at 8 bases. The CDR3 consists of 15 residues. Germline CDR1 SGDLS, CDR2 YYNGEE. Unmatched junction bases numbered 9, after V lost 4 bases and J lost 9 bases. The CDR3 coding sequence is TGTGCCAGCAGCTTGGGACAGGCCGGGCCTTCACCCCTCCACTTT. Translated, it gives CASSLGQAGPSPLHF.

This clone was seen a few times. The chain recombines TRBV18 with TRBJ2-7; 8 bases are shared with TRBD1. CDR1 and CDR2 (germline): KGHSH, LQKENI. Trimming at V came to 3 bases and at J to 0 bases, leaving 1 base not matched to a gene. CDR3 length: 14 residues. The CDR3 reads CASSPTGDSYEQYF. CDR3 nucleotide sequence: TGTGCCAGCTCACCGACAGGGGACTCCTACGAGCAGTACTTC.

This chain joins TRBV7-2 and TRBJ2-7; D possibly corresponds to TRBD2 (6 bases). The CDR3 spans 15 residues. Trimming stripped 3 bases from V and 0 bases from J, with 12 bases between. Germline V gene lookup returns CDR1 SGHTA and CDR2 FQGNSA. The DNA of the CDR3 is TGTGCCAGCAGCTTTGGGGGAGCGGGCTCCTACGAGCAGTACTTC. Translated: CASSFGGAGSYEQYF.

The table lists this clone with a few counts. This rearrangement joins TRBV7-2 to TRBJ1-6; 9 nucleotides align to TRBD1. The J segment lost 11 bases and the V segment lost 4 bases, leaving 6 bases of the junction unmatched. This CDR3 region has 14 residues. Germline CDR1 and CDR2: SGHTA and FQGNSA. The CDR3: CASSSGTGIAPLHF. Here the CDR3 DNA reads TGTGCCAGCAGCTCGGGGACAGGGATTGCACCCCTCCACTTT. The variable domain in full, completed from reference TRBV7-2 and TRBJ1-6, reads GAGVSQSPSNKVTEKGKDVELRCDPISGHTALYWYRQSLGQGLEFLIYFQGNSAPDKSGLPSDRFSAERTGGSVSTLTIQRTQQEDSAVYLCASSSGTGIAPLHFGNGTRLTVT.

The genes are TRBV29-1 and TRBJ1-2; D remains ambiguous. The ends were cut back, 6 bases at V and 7 bases at J, with 24 bases in the middle. The germline V gene encodes CDR1 SQVTM and CDR2 ANQGSEA. The CDR3 is 15 residues long. The CDR3 sequence is CSVGAGYLRGAGYTF. The CDR3 DNA is TGCAGCGTCGGCGCTGGGTATCTCAGAGGAGCTGGCTACACCTTC. The variable domain in full, completed from reference TRBV29-1 and TRBJ1-2, reads SAVISQKPSRDICQRGTSLTIQCQVDSQVTMMFWYRQQPGQSLTLIATANQGSEATYESGFVIDKFPISRPNLTFSTLTVSNMSPEDSSIYLCSVGAGYLRGAGYTFGSGTRLTVV.

The chain combines TRBV14 with TRBJ1-1; D remains unclear. Per germline, CDR1 SGHDN and CDR2 FVKESK. The length of the CDR3 is 14 residues. V was trimmed by 5 bases and J by 7 bases, leaving 17 bases between them. CDR3 nucleotides: TGTGCCAGCAGCGGTTTGCGGAGACCCCATGAAGCTTTCTTT. As protein: CASSGLRRPHEAFF.

This clone showed up just a few times. The V call is TRBV28, the J call TRBJ2-7; possible D gene TRBD2, 5 bases. This CDR3 has 20 amino acids. Germline loops: CDR1 MDHEN, CDR2 SYDVKM. V was cut by 4 bases and J by 1 base, with 29 bases left in between. CDR3 nucleotide sequence: TGTGCCAGCAGTTCCACCCGACTACCCGGTGGTATCTTAGGGTCCTACGAGCAGTACTTC. Translated, it gives CASSSTRLPGGILGSYEQYF.

This chain joins TRBV27 and TRBJ1-5; D might be TRBD1 (5 bases). V was cut by 3 bases and J by 0 bases, with 9 bases left in between. Germline CDR1 MNHEY, CDR2 SMNVEV (reference sequence). This CDR3 contains 15 residues. The CDR3 reads CASSLSGYSNQPQHF. Here the CDR3 DNA reads TGTGCCAGCAGTTTGTCAGGGTATAGCAATCAGCCCCAGCATTTT.

Here the CDR3 reads CASSQDVVADQETQYF. The CDR3 DNA sequence: TGCGCCAGCAGCCAAGATGTGGTAGCGGATCAAGAGACCCAGTACTTC. The chain carries TRBV4-1 and TRBJ2-5, with D possibly being TRBD2 (6 bases). Deletions cut 0 bases from V and 2 bases from J, with 13 bases between. The CDR3 is 16 residues long. Germline V gene sequence: CDR1 MGHRA, CDR2 YSYEKL.